Listed here is a single TCR beta chain. These data come from a study of blood T cell repertoires in COVID-19. Study information: The United States, Italy and Spain supplied acute and convalescent COVID-19 samples. Sample material is recorded as cDNA or gDNA derived from T cells, B-cell-depleted T cells, or PBMCs.

Germline CDR1 and CDR2: MNHNS and SASEGT. The CDR3 is 16 residues long. The V end lost 4 bases, the J end lost 8 bases, and 20 bases lay between the germline ends. In the original workflow: Reference gene primer amplification gave nucleated cell count estimates. Repertoires were generated with immunoSEQ multiplex PCR, while TCRdb's copy carries only in-frame clones and drops some. That table is the source of V, J and clone size, and D and trimming were worked out from the DNA. Among under 170,000 clones listed, about nine tenths were seen once. The source material was peripheral blood. The rearrangement links TRBV6-1 to TRBJ1-4, with a weak D call TRBD1 (5 bases). The receptor comes from a woman in her sixties or seventies with active or convalescent COVID-19. As DNA, the CDR3 is TGTGCCAGCAGTGTGGGGACGCCGACGGGGGGGGAAAAACTGTTTTTT. It translates to CASSVGTPTGGEKLFF.